This T cell receptor beta chain was retrieved from a study of cytomegalovirus exposure and HLA in healthy donors. Notes on the study in general: For TCR beta chains, V- and J-gene trimming was later linked to a missense DCLRE1C variant. Associated with HLA alleles at 0.05 false discovery rate in a later analysis were some 16,000 TCR beta sequences. In a later analysis, HLA-associated beta chains showed higher expansion and lower generation probabilities than comparable chains.

Primers included in the PCR were 60 Vbeta and 13 Jbeta primers. Assay used: immunoSEQ multiplex PCR; TCRdb lists only in-frame clones, some missing. The repertoire holds just over 150,000 clones, with 60% to 80% as singletons. After removal of 5 bases from V and 4 bases from J, the junction contained 6 bases not matched to a gene. The CDR3 consists of 15 residues. Germline CDR1 reads SEHNR; CDR2 reads FQNEAQ (reference sequence). Note on this clone: Antigen specificity is unknown.

This clonotype was obtained from a woman between 45 and 65 years old in good health and CMV-seropositive. The chain has TRBV7-9 and TRBJ1-3; 9 nucleotides align to TRBD1. The specimen was PBMCs. The CDR3, as DNA: TGTGCCAGCAGCCCGGGACAGGGAATGGGAAACACCATATATTTT. Protein sequence: CASSPGQGMGNTIYF. The full variable domain, with the rest looked up from reference TRBV7-9 and TRBJ1-3, is DTGVSQNPRHKITKRGQNVTFRCDPISEHNRLYWYRQTLGQGPEFLTYFQNEAQLEKSRLLSDRFSAERPKGSFSTLEIQRTEQGDSAMYLCASSPGQGMGNTIYFGEGSWLTVV.